The present T cell receptor beta chain was sequenced within a study of blood T cell repertoires in COVID-19. Turning to the study itself: Both acute and convalescent COVID-19 samples were obtained from the United States, Italy and Spain. In each case, the material was cDNA or gDNA derived from T cells, B-cell-depleted T cells, or PBMCs.

This clone was seen just once. The CDR3 length is 16 residues. Germline lookup yields CDR1 MNHEY and CDR2 SMNVEV (reference sequence). V gave up 3 bases and J gave up 0 bases, with 13 bases separating them. How the authors handled the data: Reference gene primer amplification gave nucleated cell count estimates. TCRdb's table, derived via immunoSEQ multiplex PCR, lists solely in-frame clones and lacks some. V, J and clone size derive from that table, while D and trimming were established from the DNA sequence. In the table there are 150,000 to 200,000 clones, approximately 79% of which are singletons.

The clonotype originates from a man in his 60s with active or convalescent COVID-19. This chain links TRBV27 with TRBJ2-3; no reliable D call. The material sequenced was peripheral blood. CDR3 amino acids: CASSFNSFGSTDTQYF. Written as DNA, the CDR3 is TGTGCCAGCAGTTTTAACAGCTTTGGTAGCACAGATACGCAGTATTTT.